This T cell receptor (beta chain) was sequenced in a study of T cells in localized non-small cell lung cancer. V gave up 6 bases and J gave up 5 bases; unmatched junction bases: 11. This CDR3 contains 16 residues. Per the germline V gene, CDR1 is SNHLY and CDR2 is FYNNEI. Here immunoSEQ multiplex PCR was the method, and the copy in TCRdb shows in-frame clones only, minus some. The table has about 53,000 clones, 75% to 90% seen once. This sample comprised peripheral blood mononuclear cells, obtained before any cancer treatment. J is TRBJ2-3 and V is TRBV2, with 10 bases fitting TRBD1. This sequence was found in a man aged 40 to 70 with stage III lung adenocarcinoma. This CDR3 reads CASRLRQGAGRDTQYF. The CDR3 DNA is TGTGCCAGCAGGCTACGACAGGGGGCGGGTAGAGATACGCAGTATTTT.